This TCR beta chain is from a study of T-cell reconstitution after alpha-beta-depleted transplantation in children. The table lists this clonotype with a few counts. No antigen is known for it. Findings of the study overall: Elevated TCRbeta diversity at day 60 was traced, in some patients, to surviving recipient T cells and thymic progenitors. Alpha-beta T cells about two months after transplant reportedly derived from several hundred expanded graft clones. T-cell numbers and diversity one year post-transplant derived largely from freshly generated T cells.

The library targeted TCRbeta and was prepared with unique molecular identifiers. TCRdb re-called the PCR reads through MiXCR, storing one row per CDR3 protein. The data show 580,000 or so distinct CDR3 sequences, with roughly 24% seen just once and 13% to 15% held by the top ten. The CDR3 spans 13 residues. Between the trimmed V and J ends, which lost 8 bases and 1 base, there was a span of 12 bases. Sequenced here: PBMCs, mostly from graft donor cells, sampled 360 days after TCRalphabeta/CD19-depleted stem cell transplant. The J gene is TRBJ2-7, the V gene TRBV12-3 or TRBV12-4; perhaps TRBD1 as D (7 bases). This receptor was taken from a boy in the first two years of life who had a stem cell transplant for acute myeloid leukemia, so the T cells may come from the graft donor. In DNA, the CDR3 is TGTGCCAGCGCGGGACAGTGGTCCTACGAGCAGTACGTC. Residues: CASAGQWSYEQYV.